This T cell receptor beta chain was documented in a study of neurological immune-mediated disorders. 2 million unsorted PBMCs were stored in RNAlater at -80 °C before RNA extraction. cDNA synthesis was performed by 5'RACE with 10-nucleotide random UMIs. TCRdb redid the calling of the 5' RACE reads with MiXCR, one entry per CDR3 protein. Among tens of thousands of distinct CDR3 sequences listed, 10% were seen once. This clonotype was found many times. Germline V lookup: CDR1 SGHTA, CDR2 FQGNSA. The J segment lost 4 bases and the V segment lost 1 base, leaving 1 base of the junction unmatched. This CDR3 region has 15 residues.

The sequence was collected from a man in his forties in good health. The chain carries TRBV7-2 and TRBJ2-5; 12 positions match TRBD2. Material for sequencing was PBMCs. CDR3 region: CASSLGLAGAETQYF. In DNA, the CDR3 is TGTGCCAGCAGCTTAGGACTAGCGGGAGCAGAGACCCAGTACTTC.